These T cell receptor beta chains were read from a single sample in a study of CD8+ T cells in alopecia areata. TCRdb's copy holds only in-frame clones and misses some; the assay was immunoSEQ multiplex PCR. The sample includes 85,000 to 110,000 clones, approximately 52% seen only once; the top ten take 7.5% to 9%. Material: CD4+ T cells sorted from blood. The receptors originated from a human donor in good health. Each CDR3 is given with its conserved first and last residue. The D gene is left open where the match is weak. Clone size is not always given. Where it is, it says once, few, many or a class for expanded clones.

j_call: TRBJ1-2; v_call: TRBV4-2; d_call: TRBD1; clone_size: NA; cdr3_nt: TGTGCCAGCAGCCATCTTGCAGGGGGCGCCGTATATGGCTACACCTTC; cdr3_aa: CASSHLAGGAVYGYTF
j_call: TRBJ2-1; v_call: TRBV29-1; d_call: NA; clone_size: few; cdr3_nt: TGCAGCGGCCGGGACTGGGGGGCCAATGAGCAGTTCTTC; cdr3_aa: CSGRDWGANEQFF
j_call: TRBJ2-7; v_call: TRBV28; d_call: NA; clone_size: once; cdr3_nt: TGTGCCAGCTCTTCTCTAACCTTCCCCTACGAGCAGTACTTC; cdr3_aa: CASSSLTFPYEQYF
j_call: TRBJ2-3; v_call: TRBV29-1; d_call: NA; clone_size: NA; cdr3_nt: TGCAGCGTTGAAGATCCGGGCAGGGGTCGGGATACGCAGTATTTT; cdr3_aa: CSVEDPGRGRDTQYF
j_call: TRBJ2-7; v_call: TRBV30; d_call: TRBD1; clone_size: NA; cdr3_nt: TGTGCCTGGCGTAATTTGATGACAGGGGATTACGAGCAGTACTTC; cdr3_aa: CAWRNLMTGDYEQYF
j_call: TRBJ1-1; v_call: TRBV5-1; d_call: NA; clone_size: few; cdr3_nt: TGCGCCAGCAGCTTGGAGGGGAACACTGAAGCTTTCTTT; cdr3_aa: CASSLEGNTEAFF
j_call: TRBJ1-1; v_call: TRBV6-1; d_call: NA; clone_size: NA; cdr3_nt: TGTGCCGGGGCGGGAGCGAACACTGAAGCTTTCTTT; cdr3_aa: CAGAGANTEAFF
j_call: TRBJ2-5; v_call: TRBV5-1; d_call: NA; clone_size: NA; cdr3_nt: TGCGCCAGCAGCTTGCCCACCGGGGGAGGTGGGGAGACCCAGTACTTC; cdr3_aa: CASSLPTGGGGETQYF
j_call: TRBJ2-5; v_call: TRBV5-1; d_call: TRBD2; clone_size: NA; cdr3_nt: TGCGCCAGCAGCGGACTGGCGGGGGGCGGGGAGACCCAGTACTTC; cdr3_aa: CASSGLAGGGETQYF
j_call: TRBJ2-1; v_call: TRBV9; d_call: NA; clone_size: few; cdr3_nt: TGTGCCAGCAGCGTTGGAGGAGCAGGGGTCCTAGGGGAGCAGTTCTTC; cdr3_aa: CASSVGGAGVLGEQFF
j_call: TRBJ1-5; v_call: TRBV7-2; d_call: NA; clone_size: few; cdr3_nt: TGTGCCAGCAGCATCCAAAATAGCAATCAGCCCCAGCATTTT; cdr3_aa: CASSIQNSNQPQHF
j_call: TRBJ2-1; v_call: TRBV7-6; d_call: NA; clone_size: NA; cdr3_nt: TGTGCCAGCAGCTTAGGCCGGGCCCGCTCCTACAATGAGCAGTTCTTC; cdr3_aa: CASSLGRARSYNEQFF
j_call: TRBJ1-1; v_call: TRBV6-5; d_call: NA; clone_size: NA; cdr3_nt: TGTGCCAGCAGTTACACAGGGATCAACACTGAAGCTTTCTTT; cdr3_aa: CASSYTGINTEAFF
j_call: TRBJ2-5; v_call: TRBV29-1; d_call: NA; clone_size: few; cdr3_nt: TGCAGCGTTGAAGAGCCGCTAGGGTCAGAGACCCAGTACTTC; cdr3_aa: CSVEEPLGSETQYF
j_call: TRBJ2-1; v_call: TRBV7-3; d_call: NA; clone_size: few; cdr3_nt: TGTGCCAGCAGCCCATACAAACTCGACAATGAGCAGTTCTTC; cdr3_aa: CASSPYKLDNEQFF
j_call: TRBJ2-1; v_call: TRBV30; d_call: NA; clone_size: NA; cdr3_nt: TGTGCCTGGAGGGGGACGCCTAATGAGCAGTTCTTC; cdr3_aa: CAWRGTPNEQFF
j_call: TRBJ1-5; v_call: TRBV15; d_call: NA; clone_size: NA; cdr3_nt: TGTGCCACCAGCAGAGGACAGGTAAACAATCAGCCCCAGCATTTT; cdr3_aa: CATSRGQVNNQPQHF
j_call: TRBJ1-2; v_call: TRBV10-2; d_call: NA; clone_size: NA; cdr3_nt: TGCGCCAGCAGTGAGACAGACGGAACCAACTATGGCTACACCTTC; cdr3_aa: CASSETDGTNYGYTF
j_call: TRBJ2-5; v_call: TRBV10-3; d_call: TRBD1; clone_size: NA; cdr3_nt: TGTGCCAGCAGTTACTCGACAGGGGGCCCTCAAGAGACCCAGTACTTC; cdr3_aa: CASSYSTGGPQETQYF
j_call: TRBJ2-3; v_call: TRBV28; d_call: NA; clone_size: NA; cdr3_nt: TGTGCCAGCAGTTTAACTGTGGCCGGGCCGGCGCAGTATTTT; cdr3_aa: CASSLTVAGPAQYF
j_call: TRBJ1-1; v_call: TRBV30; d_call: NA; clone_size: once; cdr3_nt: TGTGCCTGGAGTGTACTAAAGCGGGCAGGGGAAGCTTTCTTT; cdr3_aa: CAWSVLKRAGEAFF
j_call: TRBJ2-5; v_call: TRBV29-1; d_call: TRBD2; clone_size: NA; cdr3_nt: TGCAGCGTTGAAAGCGGGGGGGAGACCCAGTACTTC; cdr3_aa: CSVESGGETQYF
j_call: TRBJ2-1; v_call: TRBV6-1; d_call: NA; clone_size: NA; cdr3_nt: TGTGCCAGCAGCCTCAGGGAAGAGGCTGAGCAGTTCTTC; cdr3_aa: CASSLREEAEQFF
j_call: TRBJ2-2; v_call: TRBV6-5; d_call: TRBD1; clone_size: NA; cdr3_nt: TGTGCCAGCAGTTCAGCCGGGACAGTCACCGGGGAGCTGTTTTTT; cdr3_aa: CASSSAGTVTGELFF
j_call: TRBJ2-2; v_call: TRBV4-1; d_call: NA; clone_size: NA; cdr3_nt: TGCGCCAGCAGCCGGGGACACCTGTCCGCCGGGGAGCTGTTTTTT; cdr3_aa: CASSRGHLSAGELFF
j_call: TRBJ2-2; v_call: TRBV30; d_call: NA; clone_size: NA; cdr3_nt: TGTGCCTGGAACCCGGCACTCCATGTCACCGGGGAGCTGTTTTTT; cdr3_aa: CAWNPALHVTGELFF
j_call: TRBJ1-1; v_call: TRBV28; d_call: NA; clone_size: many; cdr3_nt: TGTGCCAGCAGTTTACCCCCCCAGGGACGCACTGAAGCTTTCTTT; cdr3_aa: CASSLPPQGRTEAFF
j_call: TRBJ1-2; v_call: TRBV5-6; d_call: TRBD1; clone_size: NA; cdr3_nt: TGTGCCAGCAGCCCGACAGGGGTGGATGGCTACACCTTC; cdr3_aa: CASSPTGVDGYTF
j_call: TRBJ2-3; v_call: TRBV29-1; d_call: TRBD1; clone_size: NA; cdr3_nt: TGCAGCGTTGAACCGGGACAGGGTACAGATACGCAGTATTTT; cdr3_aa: CSVEPGQGTDTQYF
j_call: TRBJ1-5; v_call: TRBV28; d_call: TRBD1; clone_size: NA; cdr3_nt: TGTGCCAGCATCCCTATTATAGCAGGGGGAAATCAGCCCCAGCATTTT; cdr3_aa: CASIPIIAGGNQPQHF
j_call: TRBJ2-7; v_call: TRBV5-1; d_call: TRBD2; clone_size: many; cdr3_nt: TGCGCCAGCAGCTTCGGGACTAGCGGGGGCTACGAGCAGTACTTC; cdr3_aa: CASSFGTSGGYEQYF
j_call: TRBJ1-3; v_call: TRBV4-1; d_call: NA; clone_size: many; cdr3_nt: TGCGCCAGCAGCCAAGTTTCGGGGCCCAGCTCTGGAAACACCATATATTTT; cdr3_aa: CASSQVSGPSSGNTIYF
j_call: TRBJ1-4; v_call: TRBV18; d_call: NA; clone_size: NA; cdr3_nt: TGTGCCAGCTCAAGGTTGGAGACGTATGAAAAACTGTTTTTT; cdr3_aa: CASSRLETYEKLFF
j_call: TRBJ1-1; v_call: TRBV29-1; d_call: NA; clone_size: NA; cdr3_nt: TGCAGCGCCACACCTCGGCGGGGAGAGAACACTGAAGCTTTCTTT; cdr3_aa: CSATPRRGENTEAFF
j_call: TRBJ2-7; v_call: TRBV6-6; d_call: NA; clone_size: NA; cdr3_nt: TGTGCCAGCAGTTACTCAAACGAGCAGTACTTC; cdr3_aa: CASSYSNEQYF
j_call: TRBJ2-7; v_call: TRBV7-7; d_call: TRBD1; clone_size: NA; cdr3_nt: TGTGCTAGCAGCTTTGACAGGGATCGCGAGCAGTACTTC; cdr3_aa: CASSFDRDREQYF